Presented here are 30 T cell receptor beta chains from one specimen sequenced in a study of OX40 agonist ivuxolimab in advanced cancers. Sequencing was performed with immunoSEQ multiplex PCR; in TCRdb, only in-frame clones are kept and a portion is missing. This repertoire shows 65,000 to 95,000 clones, roughly 80% found once; its top ten account for over 2%. The source material was CD4+ or CD8+ T cells sorted from blood, sampled in a trial of the OX40 agonist ivuxolimab. Receptors were obtained from an adult with an advanced solid tumor such as melanoma, head and neck, liver or kidney cancer.

The rearrangement uses TRBV28 and TRBJ2-7; D call uncertain. Trimming left V 7 bases short and J 2 bases short, with 12 bases between. Germline V lookup: CDR1 MDHEN, CDR2 SYDVKM. The CDR3 consists of 13 residues. Written as DNA, the CDR3 is TGTGCCAGCACCCGAAATAGCCCCTACGAGCAGTACTTC. Protein sequence: CASTRNSPYEQYF.

The rearrangement uses TRBV6-6 and TRBJ2-5; TRBD2 agrees at 12 bases. This CDR3 has 15 amino acids. Germline V gives CDR1 MNHNY, CDR2 SVGAGI (reference sequence). V dropped 7 bases and J dropped 5; count of bases not matched to a gene: 8. The CDR3 sequence is CASTRTSGVMETQYF. The CDR3, as DNA: TGTGCCAGCACCCGGACTAGCGGGGTCATGGAGACCCAGTACTTC.

This chain connects TRBV19 to TRBJ2-3; 7 bases fit TRBD1. CDR1 and CDR2 (germline): LNHDA, SQIVND (reference sequence). This CDR3 comprises 14 residues. With 1 base clipped from V and 4 bases from J, the junction kept 2 bases outside the gene matches. CDR3 in amino acids: CASSIGQGPDTQYF. The CDR3 nucleotides are TGTGCCAGTAGTATAGGACAGGGCCCAGATACGCAGTATTTT.

V usage is TRBV28 and J usage is TRBJ1-2; a weak D match, TRBD1 (5 bases). The CDR3 covers 14 residues. V was trimmed by 5 bases and J by 3 bases, leaving 13 bases between them. Germline lookup yields CDR1 MDHEN and CDR2 SYDVKM. CDR3 DNA: TGTGCCAGCAGTCCCGGGACGGCTGACTATGGCTACACCTTC. Translated: CASSPGTADYGYTF.

This clone appeared once. V gene TRBV6-6 combines with J gene TRBJ2-7; TRBD2 matches 11 bases. CDR3 size: 13 residues. V lost 8 bases to trimming and J lost 7 bases; unmatched junction nucleotides: 7. Germline V gene data show CDR1 as MNHNY and CDR2 as SVGAGI (reference sequence). The CDR3 DNA reads TGTGCCAGCTTACTAGCGGGGGCTAATGAGCAGTACTTC. It specifies CASLLAGANEQYF.

This clone was recorded only once. This chain uses TRBV5-5 with TRBJ1-3; perhaps TRBD1 as D (5 bases). V lost 4 bases and J lost 0, with 11 bases in between. Germline V gene data show CDR1 as SGHKS and CDR2 as YYEKEE (reference sequence). The CDR3 totals 15 residues. Written as DNA, the CDR3 is TGTGCCAGCAGCGCTGGGACGGCCTCTGGAAACACCATATATTTT. This translates into CASSAGTASGNTIYF. Variable domain in full (rest from reference TRBV5-5 and TRBJ1-3): DAGVTQSPTHLIKTRGQQVTLRCSPISGHKSVSWYQQVLGQGPQFIFQYYEKEERGRGNFPDRFSARQFPNYSSELNVNALLLGDSALYLCASSAGTASGNTIYFGEGSWLTVV.

This chain connects TRBV9 to TRBJ2-2, with D perhaps matching TRBD2 (5 bases). Trimming left V 4 bases short and J 6 bases short, with 16 bases between. The V gene's germline CDR1 is SGDLS and CDR2 YYNGEE. This CDR3 comprises 15 residues. CDR3 DNA: TGTGCCAGCAGCACCCGAGGGCTAGCATCCGGGGAGCTGTTTTTT. Protein: CASSTRGLASGELFF.

This clone was picked up one time. V gene TRBV12-5 combines with J gene TRBJ2-1; 8 bases map to TRBD2. The germline V gene encodes CDR1 LGHNT and CDR2 FRNRAP. The junction had 13 bases not matched to a gene; V was cut back by 0 bases and J by 6 bases. This CDR3 contains 18 residues. The DNA for the CDR3 is TGTGCTAGTGGTTTGGTACCTGACGGGAGGGCCTTCTTCAATGAGCAGTTCTTC. It is translated as CASGLVPDGRAFFNEQFF.

This chain connects TRBV6-4 to TRBJ2-3, with D hard to call. Trimming pared 0 bases from V and 4 bases from J, leaving 5 bases between. CDR3 length: 13 residues. CDR1 is MRHNA, CDR2 SNTAGT, per germline. The CDR3 protein is CASSDSRADTQYF. CDR3 nucleotide sequence: TGTGCCAGCAGTGACTCCCGGGCAGATACGCAGTATTTT.

The J gene is TRBJ1-4, the V gene TRBV7-9; D perhaps matches TRBD1 (5 bases). The germline gives CDR1 SEHNR, CDR2 FQNEAQ (reference sequence). The CDR3 has 13 residues. Trimming took off 6 bases at V and 7 bases at J, with 12 bases between the two ends. CDR3 amino acids: CASRAGRVEKLFF. The CDR3 nucleotides are TGTGCCAGCAGGGCAGGGCGGGTTGAAAAACTGTTTTTT.

The chain uses TRBV7-2 and TRBJ2-7; no clear D gene. The V end was cut by 2 bases, the J end by 6 bases, with 11 bases between. The CDR3 spans 13 residues. Germline CDR1 reads SGHTA; CDR2 reads FQGNSA. The CDR3 region is CASSLPGRVEQYF. As DNA, the CDR3 is TGTGCCAGCAGCTTACCCGGTCGTGTCGAGCAGTACTTC. Variable domain in full (rest from reference TRBV7-2 and TRBJ2-7): GAGVSQSPSNKVTEKGKDVELRCDPISGHTALYWYRQSLGQGLEFLIYFQGNSAPDKSGLPSDRFSAERTGGSVSTLTIQRTQQEDSAVYLCASSLPGRVEQYFGPGTRLTVT.

This clone was seen a few times. V usage is TRBV7-2 and J usage is TRBJ2-1; TRBD2 agrees at 8 bases. The germline CDR1 and CDR2 sequences are SGHTA and FQGNSA. J lost 3 bases, V lost 5 bases, and 6 bases had no gene match. The CDR3 totals 15 residues. This CDR3 is CASSPSGGVYNEQFF. The DNA of the CDR3 is TGTGCCAGCAGCCCCAGCGGGGGAGTCTACAATGAGCAGTTCTTC.

The chain combines TRBV29-1 with TRBJ2-5; D remains unclear. The V gene's germline CDR1 is SQVTM and CDR2 ANQGSEA. CDR3 length: 12 amino acids. V was cut by 4 bases and J by 2 bases, with 8 bases left in between. The CDR3 protein is CSVVPLQETQYF. The CDR3 nucleotides are TGCAGCGTTGTTCCTCTGCAAGAGACCCAGTACTTC.

The chain carries TRBV6-6 and TRBJ1-1, with TRBD1 matching over 10 bases. The germline V gene encodes CDR1 MNHNY and CDR2 SVGAGI (reference sequence). There are 14 residues in the CDR3. V was clipped by 1 base and J by 6 bases; unmatched bases: 2. The CDR3 reads CASSYWTGGAEAFF. CDR3 nucleotides: TGTGCCAGCAGTTACTGGACAGGGGGAGCTGAAGCTTTCTTT.

The chain couples TRBV7-2 to TRBJ2-1, with D possibly matching TRBD1 (5 bases). Trimming pared 4 bases from V and 0 bases from J, leaving 10 bases between. The CDR3 has 15 residues. Germline V gives CDR1 SGHTA, CDR2 FQGNSA. DNA for the CDR3: TGTGCCAGCAGCTACGACAGCAGCTCCTACAATGAGCAGTTCTTC. Protein sequence: CASSYDSSSYNEQFF.

V and J are TRBV25-1 and TRBJ1-6; D remains ambiguous. CDR1 MGHDK and CDR2 SYGVNS come from the germline V gene. With 8 bases removed from V and 1 base from J, the gap between germline ends came to 0 bases. The CDR3 sequence is 11 residues long. CDR3 loop: CASSYNSPLHF. The CDR3 coding sequence is TGTGCCAGCTCCTATAATTCACCCCTCCACTTT.

This chain joins TRBV7-9 and TRBJ1-6, with D perhaps TRBD1 (6 bases). There are 15 residues in the CDR3. Trimming left V 7 bases short and J 14 bases short, with 24 bases between. Per the germline V gene, CDR1 is SEHNR and CDR2 is FQNEAQ (reference sequence). CDR3 DNA sequence: TGTGCCAGCACCCAGGCCACAGGGCCCTTGTTGACCCTCCACTTT. Translation: CASTQATGPLLTLHF. Supplemented by reference TRBV7-9 and TRBJ1-6, the full variable domain reads DTGVSQNPRHKITKRGQNVTFRCDPISEHNRLYWYRQTLGQGPEFLTYFQNEAQLEKSRLLSDRFSAERPKGSFSTLEIQRTEQGDSAMYLCASTQATGPLLTLHFGNGTRLTVT.

This chain connects TRBV23-1 to TRBJ2-2; no reliable D call. TRBV23-1 falls under the ORF class, with uncertain function. Trimming removed 3 bases from V and 2 bases from J, with 19 bases in between. The CDR3 has 18 amino acids. The CDR3 region has the DNA TGCGCCAGCAGTCAGCCCCCCGGTAGCCTTCTTAACACCGGGGAGCTGTTTTTT. This translates into CASSQPPGSLLNTGELFF.

This chain uses TRBV30 with TRBJ2-5, with 8 bases fitting TRBD2. CDR1 is GTSNPN, CDR2 SVGIG, per germline (reference sequence). V lost 8 bases to trimming and J lost 4 bases; unmatched junction nucleotides: 9. The CDR3 spans 13 residues. The CDR3 protein is CAGGGRRGETQYF. DNA of the CDR3: TGTGCCGGCGGGGGGAGGAGGGGAGAGACCCAGTACTTC.

The chain has TRBV6-6 and TRBJ1-1; D is undetermined. The CDR3 is made up of 13 amino acids. Trimming took 5 bases from V and 2 from J, leaving 9 bases between them. Per germline, CDR1 MNHNY and CDR2 SVGAGI (reference sequence). In DNA form, the CDR3 reads TGTGCCAGCAGTCAAAAGGGAAACACTGAAGCTTTCTTT. It specifies CASSQKGNTEAFF.

This rearrangement joins TRBV7-3 to TRBJ1-5; no clear D gene. Germline values: CDR1 SGHTA, CDR2 FQGTGA. The CDR3 loop spans 13 amino acids. The V gene lost 0 bases and the J gene lost 5 bases, with 5 bases spanning the gap. The CDR3: CASSLTIDQPQHF. The CDR3 coding sequence is TGTGCCAGCAGCTTAACGATCGATCAGCCCCAGCATTTT.

The rearrangement uses TRBV18 and TRBJ2-3; no clear D. With 4 bases removed from V and 3 bases from J, the gap between germline ends came to 11 bases. The CDR3 consists of 14 residues. In germline, CDR1 is KGHSH, CDR2 LQKENI. CDR3 bases: TGTGCCAGCTCACTCCTAACCGATACAGATACGCAGTATTTT. It encodes CASSLLTDTDTQYF.

The chain employs TRBV6-1 and TRBJ2-7; 12 nucleotides match TRBD2. V lost 10 bases, J lost 7 bases, and 14 bases stayed unmatched. Germline lookup yields CDR1 MNHNS and CDR2 SASEGT. The CDR3 has 15 residues. CDR3 sequence reads: CAIRGVTSGSGEQYF. The CDR3 nucleotides read TGTGCCATCCGGGGGGTGACTAGCGGGAGTGGAGAGCAGTACTTC.

V gene TRBV6-1 combines with J gene TRBJ1-5; D call uncertain. Germline V lookup: CDR1 MNHNS, CDR2 SASEGT. V lost 2 bases and J lost 3, with 8 bases in between. This CDR3 is 14 amino acids long. Here the CDR3 reads CASSESQLNQPQHF. Here the CDR3 DNA reads TGTGCCAGCAGTGAATCCCAACTCAATCAGCCCCAGCATTTT.

The chain employs TRBV4-3 and TRBJ2-7, with D uncertain. V lost 0 bases to trimming and J lost 7 bases, with 10 bases between them. The CDR3 runs to 13 residues. Germline-derived CDR1 and CDR2 are LGHNA and YSLEER. CDR3 in DNA: TGCGCCAGCAGCCAAGAAGGCCAAGGGGAGCAGTACTTC. Protein product: CASSQEGQGEQYF.

The gene calls are TRBV11-2 and TRBJ2-7; D perhaps matches TRBD2 (6 bases). Trimming removed 1 base from V and 6 bases from J, with 19 bases in between. This CDR3 is 16 amino acids long. Germline V gene lookup returns CDR1 SGHAT and CDR2 FQNNGV. In nucleotides, the CDR3 is TGTGCCAGCAGCTTAGTCGGGACTCAGGGAGTGGGCGAGCAGTACTTC. This sequence encodes CASSLVGTQGVGEQYF.

The rearrangement joins TRBV18 to TRBJ2-1; possible D gene TRBD1, 5 bases. Trimming cost V 3 bases and J 7 bases, with 13 bases left between them. The germline CDR1 and CDR2 sequences are KGHSH and LQKENI. The CDR3 covers 14 residues. In DNA form, the CDR3 reads TGTGCCAGCTCACCGGGCCAGGGTAAGAATGAGCAGTTCTTC. Translating gives CASSPGQGKNEQFF.

Here the CDR3 reads CASSLAGADSPLHF. The CDR3 region has the DNA TGCGCCAGCAGCTTGGCAGGGGCAGATTCACCCCTCCACTTT. The chain uses TRBV5-1 and TRBJ1-6, with a weak D call TRBD1 (6 bases). Germline CDR1 is SGHRS and CDR2 is YFSETQ. This CDR3 comprises 14 residues. V lost 0 bases to trimming and J lost 8 bases, with 9 bases between them.

This chain uses TRBV5-1 with TRBJ1-1; D is unclear. The CDR3 extends over 16 amino acids. From germline, CDR1 is SGHRS and CDR2 YFSETQ. Trimming took 3 bases from V and 2 from J, leaving 17 bases between them. This chain's CDR3 is CASSSAIRLLNTEAFF. CDR3 DNA sequence: TGCGCCAGCAGCTCTGCCATCCGATTACTAAACACTGAAGCTTTCTTT. The variable domain in full, completed from reference TRBV5-1 and TRBJ1-1, reads KAGVTQTPRYLIKTRGQQVTLSCSPISGHRSVSWYQQTPGQGLQFLFEYFSETQRNKGNFPGRFSGRQFSNSRSEMNVSTLELGDSALYLCASSSAIRLLNTEAFFGQGTRLTVV.

Remarks on this clone: A read error may produce the germline difference seen at one junction end. The rearrangement joins TRBV5-1 to TRBJ2-3, with D tentatively TRBD1 or TRBD2 (5 bases each). CDR1 and CDR2 (germline): SGHRS, YFSETQ. The CDR3 contains 14 residues. CDR3 in amino acids: CASRLGRGTDTQYF. The DNA of the CDR3 is TGCGCCAGCAGGTTGGGACGAGGCACAGATACGCAGTATTTT.